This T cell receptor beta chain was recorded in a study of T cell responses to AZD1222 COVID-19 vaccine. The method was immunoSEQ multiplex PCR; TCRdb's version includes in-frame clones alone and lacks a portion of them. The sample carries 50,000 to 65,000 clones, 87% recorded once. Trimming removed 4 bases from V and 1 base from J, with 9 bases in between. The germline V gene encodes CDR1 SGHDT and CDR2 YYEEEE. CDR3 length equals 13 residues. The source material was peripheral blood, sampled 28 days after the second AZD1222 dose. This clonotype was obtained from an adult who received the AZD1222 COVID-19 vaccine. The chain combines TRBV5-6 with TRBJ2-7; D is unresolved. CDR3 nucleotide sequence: TGTGCCAGCAGCCGGGCGGCTTCCTACGAGCAGTACTTC. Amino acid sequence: CASSRAASYEQYF.